Listed here are 20 T cell receptor beta chains from one sample, sequenced in a study of blood T cell repertoires in COVID-19. This table comes from immunoSEQ multiplex PCR, and its TCRdb copy is limited to in-frame clones, with some not included. Of tens of thousands of clones in the sample, roughly 90% were seen once. Sequenced material: peripheral blood. The receptors were sampled from a woman aged 80 or over with acute or convalescent COVID-19.

The rearrangement uses TRBV5-1 and TRBJ2-4; 10 positions match TRBD1. CDR1 is SGHRS and CDR2 is YFSETQ in the germline V gene. This CDR3 comprises 18 residues. V was pared by 4 bases and J by 0 bases, with 10 bases of the junction left unmatched. The CDR3 loop is CASSLTVGQGIAKNIQYF. In nucleotides, the CDR3 is TGCGCCAGCAGCCTAACGGTGGGACAGGGGATAGCCAAAAACATTCAGTACTTC.

The chain links TRBV18 to TRBJ2-7; TRBD2 is a possible D gene (6 bases). Germline values: CDR1 KGHSH, CDR2 LQKENI. This CDR3 is built from 15 residues. Trimming shortened V by 3 bases and J by 2 bases, and 14 bases separated the two germline ends. CDR3 amino acids: CASSPSGTGPYEQYF. Written as DNA, the CDR3 is TGTGCCAGCTCACCTTCCGGGACTGGACCCTACGAGCAGTACTTC.

The rearrangement uses TRBV7-3 and TRBJ1-1; D unresolved. Germline CDR1 SGHTA, CDR2 FQGTGA. V lost 6 bases to trimming and J lost 0 bases, with 8 bases between them. The CDR3 has 13 amino acids. CDR3 sequence: CASRGSLNTEAFF. The CDR3 DNA reads TGTGCCAGCAGGGGCAGTTTGAACACTGAAGCTTTCTTT. The full variable domain, with the rest looked up from reference TRBV7-3 and TRBJ1-1, is GAGVSQTPSNKVTEKGKYVELRCDPISGHTALYWYRQSLGQGPEFLIYFQGTGAADDSGLPNDRFFAVRPEGSVSTLKIQRTERGDSAVYLCASRGSLNTEAFFGQGTRLTVV.

The chain uses TRBV28 and TRBJ2-1; 7 positions match TRBD2. CDR3 size: 16 residues. V shed 8 bases and J 1 base; nucleotides not matched to a gene: 11. CDR1 and CDR2 (germline): MDHEN, SYDVKM. The CDR3 spells CASPAGSGTSYNEQFF. The CDR3 DNA sequence: TGTGCCAGCCCCGCGGGGAGCGGGACGTCCTACAATGAGCAGTTCTTC.

The chain joins TRBV7-9 to TRBJ1-1; 7 bases match TRBD1. Germline V gene lookup returns CDR1 SEHNR and CDR2 FQNEAQ (reference sequence). J lost 1 base, V lost 6 bases, and 5 bases had no gene match. This CDR3 contains 14 residues. CDR3: CASRPGQENTEAFF. CDR3 sequence (DNA): TGTGCCAGCAGGCCCGGACAGGAGAACACTGAAGCTTTCTTT.

Worth noting for this clone: The identical CDR3 is also encoded by other nucleotide sequences in the sample. This chain links TRBV29-1 with TRBJ2-7; 9 bases line up with TRBD1. V dropped 7 bases and J dropped 6; count of bases not matched to a gene: 7. This CDR3 region has 12 residues. The germline V gene encodes CDR1 SQVTM and CDR2 ANQGSEA. The CDR3 region has the DNA TGCAGCGGGGGGACAGGGTCAAGCGAGCAGTACTTC. Translation: CSGGTGSSEQYF.

The chain links TRBV7-2 to TRBJ1-2; D call uncertain. CDR3 length: 13 amino acids. CDR1 SGHTA and CDR2 FQGNSA come from the germline V gene. V dropped 11 bases and J dropped 5 bases, with 18 bases sitting between them. The CDR3 nucleotides are TGTGCCCTACGGGCGGAGGGTTTTTATGGCTACACCTTC. This sequence encodes CALRAEGFYGYTF.

CDR3 nucleotide sequence: TGTGCCAGCAGTTACCCACTAGCGGGTACCTACAATGAGCAGTTCTTC. Translation: CASSYPLAGTYNEQFF. V usage is TRBV6-2 or TRBV6-3 and J usage is TRBJ2-1, with TRBD2 matching 9 bases. The CDR3 contains 16 residues. V trimming: 2 bases; J trimming: 2 bases; junction bases outside the gene matches: 4. Germline CDR1 reads MNHEY; CDR2 reads SVGEGT.

This chain connects TRBV20-1 to TRBJ1-1; D is unclear. V lost 3 bases and J lost 5, with 7 bases in between. The CDR3 runs to 11 residues. CDR1 is DFQATT and CDR2 is SNEGSKA in the germline V gene (reference sequence). CDR3 nucleotides: TGCAGTGCTAGGCGGGATACTGAAGCTTTCTTT. Protein product: CSARRDTEAFF.

J is TRBJ2-7 and V is TRBV5-8, with 7 bases aligning to TRBD1. The CDR3 is 14 amino acids. The V and J ends lost 0 bases and 4 bases, in that order; junction bases with no gene match: 4. Germline V gene data show CDR1 as SGHTS and CDR2 as YDEGEE. CDR3 DNA sequence: TGTGCCAGCAGCTTGGGGGACAGACCTTACGAGCAGTACTTC. Its protein product is CASSLGDRPYEQYF.

The chain has TRBV2 and TRBJ2-6; possibly TRBD2 for D (5 bases). V lost 6 bases and J 0 bases, leaving 18 bases between the germline ends. Germline assignment: CDR1 SNHLY and CDR2 FYNNEI. The CDR3 contains 18 residues. The CDR3 sequence is CASSPRGATISGANVLTF. CDR3 DNA sequence: TGTGCCAGCAGCCCTCGGGGAGCGACGATCTCTGGGGCCAACGTCCTGACTTTC.

This CDR3 is CASSPRGLAGDEQFF. The CDR3 nucleotides are TGTGCCAGCAGCCCACGGGGACTAGCGGGGGATGAGCAGTTCTTC. The chain employs TRBV11-2 and TRBJ2-1; 14 bases fit TRBD2. The germline gives CDR1 SGHAT, CDR2 FQNNGV. The CDR3 covers 15 residues. V was pared by 5 bases and J by 8 bases, with 5 bases of the junction left unmatched.

This rearrangement joins TRBV7-2 to TRBJ2-1; weak D call: TRBD1 (5 bases). Germline V gene sequence: CDR1 SGHTA, CDR2 FQGNSA. V lost 7 bases to trimming and J lost 4 bases, with 14 bases between them. The CDR3 is 14 residues long. Written as DNA, the CDR3 is TGTGCCAGCACCGACAGAAGATCGTACAATGAGCAGTTCTTC. Translating it yields CASTDRRSYNEQFF.

This chain joins TRBV6-1 and TRBJ2-1; 7 positions agree with TRBD2. V trimming: 1 base; J trimming: 7 bases; junction bases outside the gene matches: 7. The CDR3 runs to 15 residues. Per the germline V gene, CDR1 is MNHNS and CDR2 is SASEGT. The CDR3 loop reads CASSEGSSGRNEQFF. DNA of the CDR3: TGTGCCAGCAGTGAAGGGTCTAGCGGAAGAAATGAGCAGTTCTTC.

The chain couples TRBV29-1 to TRBJ1-4; a possible D gene is TRBD1 (5 bases). Between the trimmed V and J ends, which lost 6 bases and 6 bases, there was a span of 14 bases. Germline V gives CDR1 SQVTM, CDR2 ANQGSEA. The CDR3 consists of 13 residues. Here the CDR3 DNA reads TGCAGCGTAGGGGAGGAATTGGATGAAAAACTGTTTTTT. It yields the protein CSVGEELDEKLFF.

The gene calls are TRBV6-5 and TRBJ2-1; TRBD2 aligns across 11 bases. The CDR3 is 16 residues long. J was trimmed by 9 bases and V by 2 bases; bases with no gene match: 9. Germline V lookup: CDR1 MNHEY, CDR2 SVGAGI. The CDR3 nucleotides read TGTGCCAGCAGTTACGTAATAGCGGGAGGGTTCAGTGAGCAGTTCTTC. It specifies CASSYVIAGGFSEQFF.

CDR3 sequence: CSGQGNTEAFF. The CDR3 bases are TGCAGTGGCCAGGGAAACACTGAAGCTTTCTTT. This rearrangement joins TRBV20-1 to TRBJ1-1, with TRBD1 as a possible D gene (5 bases). This CDR3 is built from 11 residues. Germline V CDR1 and CDR2: DFQATT, SNEGSKA (reference sequence). Between the trimmed V and J ends, which lost 7 bases and 2 bases, there was a span of 8 bases.

The chain's CDR3 is CAIGRGVNTEAFF. The CDR3, as DNA: TGTGCCATCGGCAGGGGGGTGAACACTGAAGCTTTCTTT. This sequence joins TRBV10-3 and TRBJ1-1; TRBD1 matches 7 bases. CDR1 is ENHRY and CDR2 is SYGVKD in the germline V gene. After removal of 8 bases from V and 0 bases from J, the junction contained 3 bases not matched to a gene. CDR3 length: 13 amino acids.

This clone occurred once. This chain connects TRBV9 to TRBJ2-1, with D perhaps matching TRBD1 (6 bases). The CDR3 is made up of 15 amino acids. Trimming stripped 4 bases from V and 1 base from J, with 12 bases between. The germline CDR1 and CDR2 sequences are SGDLS and YYNGEE. The CDR3 DNA reads as TGTGCCAGCAGCCCCCAGGGGTTGTCCTACAATGAGCAGTTCTTC. Protein: CASSPQGLSYNEQFF. The whole variable domain, filled in from reference TRBV9 and TRBJ2-1, reads DSGVTQTPKHLITATGQRVTLRCSPRSGDLSVYWYQQSLDQGLQFLIQYYNGEERAKGNILERFSAQQFPDLHSELNLSSLELGDSALYFCASSPQGLSYNEQFFGPGTRLTVL.

This chain links TRBV7-3 with TRBJ2-1; possible D gene TRBD2, 5 bases. This CDR3 region has 14 residues. The germline CDR1 and CDR2 sequences are SGHTA and FQGTGA. The V gene lost 3 bases and the J gene lost 6 bases, with 12 bases spanning the gap. The DNA of the CDR3 is TGTGCCAGCAGCTTTGAGCGGACTCGCAATGAGCAGTTCTTC. This encodes CASSFERTRNEQFF. Full variable domain (rest looked up from reference TRBV7-3 and TRBJ2-1): GAGVSQTPSNKVTEKGKYVELRCDPISGHTALYWYRQSLGQGPEFLIYFQGTGAADDSGLPNDRFFAVRPEGSVSTLKIQRTERGDSAVYLCASSFERTRNEQFFGPGTRLTVL.